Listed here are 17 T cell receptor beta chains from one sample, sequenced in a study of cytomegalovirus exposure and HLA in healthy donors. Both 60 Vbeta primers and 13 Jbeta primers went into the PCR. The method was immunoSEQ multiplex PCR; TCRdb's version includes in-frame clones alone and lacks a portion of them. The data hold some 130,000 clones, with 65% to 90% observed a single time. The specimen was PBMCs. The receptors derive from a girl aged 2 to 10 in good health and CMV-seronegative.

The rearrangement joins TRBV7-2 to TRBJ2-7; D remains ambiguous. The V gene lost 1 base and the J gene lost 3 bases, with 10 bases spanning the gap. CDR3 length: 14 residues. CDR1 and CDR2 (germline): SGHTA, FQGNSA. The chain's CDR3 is CASSLDPPGYEQYF. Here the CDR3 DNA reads TGTGCCAGCAGCTTAGACCCGCCCGGCTACGAGCAGTACTTC.

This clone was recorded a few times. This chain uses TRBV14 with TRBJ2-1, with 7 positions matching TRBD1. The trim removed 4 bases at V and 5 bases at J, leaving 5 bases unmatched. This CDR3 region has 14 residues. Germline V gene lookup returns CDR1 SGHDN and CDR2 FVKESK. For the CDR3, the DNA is TGTGCCAGCAGCCCGGGACAGTATAACAATGAGCAGTTCTTC. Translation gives CASSPGQYNNEQFF.

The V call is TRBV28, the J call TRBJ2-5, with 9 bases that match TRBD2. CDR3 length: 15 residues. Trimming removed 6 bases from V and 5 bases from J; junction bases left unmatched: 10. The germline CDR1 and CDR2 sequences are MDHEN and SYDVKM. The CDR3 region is CASRLLREGRETQYF. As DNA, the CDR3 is TGTGCCAGCAGACTTTTGCGGGAGGGCCGGGAGACCCAGTACTTC.

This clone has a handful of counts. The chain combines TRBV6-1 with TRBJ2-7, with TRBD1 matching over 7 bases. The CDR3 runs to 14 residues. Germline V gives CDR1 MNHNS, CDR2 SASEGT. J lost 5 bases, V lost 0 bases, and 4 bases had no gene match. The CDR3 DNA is TGTGCCAGCAGTGAAGCAGGGGGCAACAACGAGCAGTACTTC. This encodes CASSEAGGNNEQYF.

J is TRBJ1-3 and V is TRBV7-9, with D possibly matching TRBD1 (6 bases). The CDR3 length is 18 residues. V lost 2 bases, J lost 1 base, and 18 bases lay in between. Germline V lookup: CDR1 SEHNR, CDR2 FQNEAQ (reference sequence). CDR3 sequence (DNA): TGTGCCAGCAGCTTATCCACGTACAGGGAGAAATCTGGAAACACCATATATTTT. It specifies CASSLSTYREKSGNTIYF.

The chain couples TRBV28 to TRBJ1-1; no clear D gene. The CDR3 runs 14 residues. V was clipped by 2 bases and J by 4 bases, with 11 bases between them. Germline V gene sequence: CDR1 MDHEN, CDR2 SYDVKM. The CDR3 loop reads CASSLQSSGTEAFF. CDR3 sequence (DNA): TGTGCCAGCAGTTTACAGTCTAGTGGCACTGAAGCTTTCTTT.

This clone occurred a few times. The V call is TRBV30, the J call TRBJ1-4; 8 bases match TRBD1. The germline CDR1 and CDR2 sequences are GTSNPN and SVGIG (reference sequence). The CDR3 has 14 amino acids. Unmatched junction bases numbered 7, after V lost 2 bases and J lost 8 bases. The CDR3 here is CAWSPGGVNEKLFF. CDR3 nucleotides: TGTGCCTGGAGTCCAGGGGGCGTGAACGAAAAACTGTTTTTT.

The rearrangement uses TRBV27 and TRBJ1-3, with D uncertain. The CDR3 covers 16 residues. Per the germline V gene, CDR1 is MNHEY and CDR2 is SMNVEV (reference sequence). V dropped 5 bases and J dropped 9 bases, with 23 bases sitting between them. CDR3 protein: CASSRHASTSRSTIYF. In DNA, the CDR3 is TGTGCCAGCAGTCGACACGCGTCTACCTCCCGAAGCACCATATATTTT.

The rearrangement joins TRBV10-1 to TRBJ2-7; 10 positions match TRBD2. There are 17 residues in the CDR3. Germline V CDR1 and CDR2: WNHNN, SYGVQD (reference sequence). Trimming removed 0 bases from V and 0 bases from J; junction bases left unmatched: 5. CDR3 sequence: CASSESVGLADSYEQYF. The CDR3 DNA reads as TGCGCCAGCAGTGAGTCTGTTGGACTAGCGGACTCCTACGAGCAGTACTTC.

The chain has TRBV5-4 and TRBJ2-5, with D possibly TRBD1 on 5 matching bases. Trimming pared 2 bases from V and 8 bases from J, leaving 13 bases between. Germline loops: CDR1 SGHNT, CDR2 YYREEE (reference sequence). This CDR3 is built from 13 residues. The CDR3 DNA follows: TGTGCCAGCAGCTTTACAGGCCAAGCAACCCAGTACTTC. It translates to CASSFTGQATQYF.

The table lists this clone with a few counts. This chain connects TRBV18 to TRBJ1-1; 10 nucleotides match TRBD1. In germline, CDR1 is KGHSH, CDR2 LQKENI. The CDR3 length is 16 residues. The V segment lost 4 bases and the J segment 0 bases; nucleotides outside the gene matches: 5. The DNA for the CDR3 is TGTGCCAGCTCACTCGACAGGGGGCTGATGAACACTGAAGCTTTCTTT. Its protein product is CASSLDRGLMNTEAFF.

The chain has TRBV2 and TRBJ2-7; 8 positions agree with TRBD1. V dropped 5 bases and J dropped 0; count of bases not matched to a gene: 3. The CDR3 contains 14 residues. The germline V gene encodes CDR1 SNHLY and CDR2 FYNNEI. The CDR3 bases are TGTGCCAGCAGTAGGGACAGGAGCTCCTACGAGCAGTACTTC. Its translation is CASSRDRSSYEQYF.

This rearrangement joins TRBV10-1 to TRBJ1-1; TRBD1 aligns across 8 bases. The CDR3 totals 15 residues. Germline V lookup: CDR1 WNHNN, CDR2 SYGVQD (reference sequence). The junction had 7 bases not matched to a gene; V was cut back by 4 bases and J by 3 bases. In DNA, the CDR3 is TGCGCCAGCAGTGCCGGACAGGGATGGGACACTGAAGCTTTCTTT. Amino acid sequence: CASSAGQGWDTEAFF.

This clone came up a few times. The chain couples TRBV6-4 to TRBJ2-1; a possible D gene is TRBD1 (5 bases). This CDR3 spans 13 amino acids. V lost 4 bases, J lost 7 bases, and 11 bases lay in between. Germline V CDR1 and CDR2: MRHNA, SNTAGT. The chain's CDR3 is CASSATDSNEQFF. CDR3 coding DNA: TGTGCCAGCAGTGCCACCGACAGTAATGAGCAGTTCTTC.

This chain's CDR3 is CASRASGAGNTIYF. As DNA, the CDR3 is TGTGCCAGCAGGGCGTCGGGGGCTGGAAACACCATATATTTT. V is TRBV28 and J is TRBJ1-3; a weak D match, TRBD1 (5 bases). Per germline, CDR1 MDHEN and CDR2 SYDVKM. The CDR3 contains 14 residues. Trimming cost V 6 bases and J 2 bases, with 11 bases left between them.

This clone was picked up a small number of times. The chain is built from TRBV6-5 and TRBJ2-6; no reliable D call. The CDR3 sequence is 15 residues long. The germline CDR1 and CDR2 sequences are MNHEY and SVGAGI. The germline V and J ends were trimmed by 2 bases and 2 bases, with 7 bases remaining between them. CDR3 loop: CASSYGPAGANVLTF. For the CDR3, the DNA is TGTGCCAGCAGTTACGGGCCAGCTGGGGCCAACGTCCTGACTTTC.

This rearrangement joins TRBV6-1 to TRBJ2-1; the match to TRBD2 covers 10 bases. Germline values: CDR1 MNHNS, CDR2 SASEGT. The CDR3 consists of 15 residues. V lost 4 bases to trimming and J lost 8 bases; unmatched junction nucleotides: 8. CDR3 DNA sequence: TGTGCCAGCAGTGGAGCCCTAGCGGGGGCCGATGAGCAGTTCTTC. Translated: CASSGALAGADEQFF.